The 13 T cell receptor beta chains in this list originate from one sample, sequenced in a study of T cell repertoires in cytomegalovirus infection. Antigens of these TCRs are unknown. TCRdb used MiXCR to reprocess the reads, holding one entry per CDR3 protein. The sample yields fewer than 85,000 distinct CDR3 sequences, roughly 44% seen once. The material sequenced was CD8+ T cells from cultured PBMCs, taken from culture after CMV antigen stimulation. The receptors come from a human donor in good health (CMV status not recorded). Some clones in this sample may be carry-over from other donors' samples.

This chain's CDR3 is CASSLGTNEQYF. The CDR3 nucleotides are TGCGCCAGCAGCCTCGGGACAAACGAGCAGTACTTC. This rearrangement joins TRBV5-1 to TRBJ2-7; perhaps TRBD1 as D (6 bases). The CDR3 totals 12 residues. With 4 bases removed from V and 5 bases from J, the gap between germline ends came to 10 bases. The germline V gene encodes CDR1 SGHRS and CDR2 YFSETQ.

V usage is TRBV12-3 or TRBV12-4 and J usage is TRBJ2-3, with D unresolved. V was clipped by 6 bases and J by 3 bases, with 10 bases between them. The CDR3 consists of 13 residues. In nucleotides, the CDR3 is TGTGCCAGCAGGGATCAAGGTACAGATACGCAGTATTTT. Its protein product is CASRDQGTDTQYF.

This clonotype was observed a few times. The chain links TRBV12-3 or TRBV12-4 to TRBJ1-1; a weak D match, TRBD1 (6 bases). Trimming shortened V by 6 bases and J by 1 base, and 15 bases separated the two germline ends. The CDR3 consists of 15 residues. The CDR3 DNA reads as TGTGCCAGCAGCACTACAGGGCTGGGGAACACTGAAGCTTTCTTT. This gives the protein CASSTTGLGNTEAFF.

This clonotype appeared a few times. CDR3 in amino acids: CASSLGLAGGPLYNEQFF. The CDR3, as DNA: TGTGCCAGCAGCTTAGGACTAGCGGGAGGGCCCCTTTACAATGAGCAGTTCTTC. The rearrangement joins TRBV7-8 to TRBJ2-1; 14 positions agree with TRBD2. This CDR3 is 18 amino acids long. V gave up 1 base and J gave up 4 bases; unmatched junction bases: 6. Germline V gives CDR1 SGHVS, CDR2 FQNEAQ.

The genes are TRBV7-9 and TRBJ2-7; the D call may be TRBD1 or TRBD2 (5 bases each). The germline gives CDR1 SEHNR, CDR2 FQNEAQ (reference sequence). The V and J ends lost 3 bases and 3 bases respectively, with 18 bases between them. There are 16 residues in the CDR3. The CDR3 loop is CASSLGEVQGFYEQYF. CDR3 DNA sequence: TGTGCCAGCAGCTTGGGGGAAGTCCAAGGCTTCTACGAGCAGTACTTC.

The chain uses TRBV6-6 and TRBJ1-5, with D perhaps matching TRBD1 (6 bases). V was trimmed by 1 base and J by 4 bases, leaving 14 bases between them. Germline V gene sequence: CDR1 MNHNY, CDR2 SVGAGI (reference sequence). The CDR3 covers 16 residues. DNA for the CDR3: TGTGCCAGCAGTTACTACGGACAGCTGCCTAATCAGCCCCAGCATTTT. This codes for CASSYYGQLPNQPQHF.

The chain recombines TRBV7-6 with TRBJ2-3, with 14 bases that match TRBD2. V lost 5 bases, J lost 6 bases, and 10 bases stayed unmatched. The CDR3 runs to 17 residues. Looked up from germline, CDR1 is SGHVS and CDR2 is FNYEAQ. The CDR3 region has the DNA TGTGCCAGCAGCCGACGGACTAGCGGGGGGATCCCCGATACGCAGTATTTT. It specifies CASSRRTSGGIPDTQYF. Full variable domain (remainder filled in from reference TRBV7-6 and TRBJ2-3): GAGVSQSPRYKVTKRGQDVALRCDPISGHVSLYWYRQALGQGPEFLTYFNYEAQQDKSGLPNDRFSAERPEGSISTLTIQRTEQRDSAMYRCASSRRTSGGIPDTQYFGPGTRLTVL.

This clonotype was counted only a few times. The chain has TRBV4-1 and TRBJ2-1; maybe TRBD2 (5 bases). The CDR3 is 17 amino acids. CDR1 and CDR2 from the germline V gene are MGHRA and YSYEKL. Trimming left V 4 bases short and J 13 bases short, with 29 bases between. CDR3 residues: CASSRQEPGYLYNGQFF. The CDR3 DNA is TGCGCCAGCAGCCGGCAGGAACCGGGATACCTTTACAATGGTCAGTTCTTC.

This clonotype was counted once. This chain connects TRBV4-1 to TRBJ1-1, with 7 bases matching TRBD1. After removal of 1 base from V and 8 bases from J, the junction contained 1 base not matched to a gene. The CDR3 sequence is 12 residues long. CDR1 MGHRA and CDR2 YSYEKL come from the germline V gene. CDR3 sequence reads: CASSQAGQEAFF. For the CDR3, the DNA is TGCGCCAGCAGCCAAGCGGGACAGGAAGCTTTCTTT.

The genes are TRBV20-1 and TRBJ2-1; D ambiguous. Per germline, CDR1 DFQATT and CDR2 SNEGSKA (reference sequence). CDR3 size: 14 residues. V was trimmed by 3 bases and J by 0 bases, leaving 9 bases between them. CDR3 DNA: TGCAGTGCTAGGGACCTCGGCTCCTACAATGAGCAGTTCTTC. It encodes CSARDLGSYNEQFF.

This clonotype has just a few counts. This sequence joins TRBV6-2 or TRBV6-3 and TRBJ2-5; TRBD2 might be the D (6 bases). The ends were cut back, 7 bases at V and 3 bases at J, with 21 bases in the middle. Germline CDR1 and CDR2: MNHEY and SVGEGT. CDR3 length: 16 residues. CDR3 region: CASIAGGSHQKETQYF. The CDR3 coding sequence is TGTGCCAGCATCGCCGGGGGAAGCCACCAGAAAGAGACCCAGTACTTC.

The V call is TRBV6-5, the J call TRBJ2-7; TRBD2 is a possible D gene (6 bases). The CDR3 has 14 amino acids. V shed 6 bases and J shed 7 bases, with 19 bases lying between them. Germline lookup yields CDR1 MNHEY and CDR2 SVGAGI. This CDR3 reads CASSPRTIWSEQYF. For the CDR3, the DNA is TGTGCCAGCAGCCCTCGGACTATCTGGAGTGAGCAGTACTTC.

This clonotype turned up a few times. V usage is TRBV24-1 and J usage is TRBJ1-5; the match to TRBD1 covers 8 bases. This CDR3 comprises 15 residues. J was trimmed by 2 bases and V by 8 bases; bases with no gene match: 7. CDR1 is KGHDR, CDR2 SFDVKD, per germline. The CDR3 here is CATNPGQGGNQPQHF. In nucleotides, the CDR3 is TGTGCCACCAACCCCGGACAGGGAGGCAATCAGCCCCAGCATTTT.